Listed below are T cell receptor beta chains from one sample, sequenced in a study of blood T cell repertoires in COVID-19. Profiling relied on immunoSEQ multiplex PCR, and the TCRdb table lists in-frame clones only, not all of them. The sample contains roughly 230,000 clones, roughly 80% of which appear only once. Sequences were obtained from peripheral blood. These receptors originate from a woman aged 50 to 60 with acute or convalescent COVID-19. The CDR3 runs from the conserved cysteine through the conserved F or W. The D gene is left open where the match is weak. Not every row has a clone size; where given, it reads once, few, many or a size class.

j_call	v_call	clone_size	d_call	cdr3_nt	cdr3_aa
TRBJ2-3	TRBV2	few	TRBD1	TGTGCCAGCAGCCAAGACAGGGGGTTCACAGATACGCAGTATTTT	CASSQDRGFTDTQYF
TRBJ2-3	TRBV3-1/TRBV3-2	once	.	TGTGCCAGCAGCCAAGAAGCGGGCACAGATACGCAGTATTTT	CASSQEAGTDTQYF
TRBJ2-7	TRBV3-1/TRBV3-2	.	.	TGTGCCAGCAGCCAAGGTCCTAACTCCTACGAGCAGTACTTC	CASSQGPNSYEQYF
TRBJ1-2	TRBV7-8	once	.	TGTGCCAGCAGCCCCGGACGGGCGGGTAACTATGGCTACACCTTC	CASSPGRAGNYGYTF
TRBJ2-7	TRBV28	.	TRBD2	TGTGCCAGCAGTCGCCGTCTGGCTAGCGGGGGCATTAAGCAGTACTTC	CASSRRLASGGIKQYF
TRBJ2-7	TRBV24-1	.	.	TGTGCCACCAGTAGTACAGGCCCCCAAGGAACCGAGCAGTACTTC	CATSSTGPQGTEQYF
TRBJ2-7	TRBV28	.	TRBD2	TGTGCCAGCAACCCACGGGGGGGCACCGGGGTGGGCGAGCAGTACTTC	CASNPRGGTGVGEQYF
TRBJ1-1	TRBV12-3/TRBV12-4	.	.	TGTGCCAGCAGTTTCCTCCAGGGCTCTGAAGCTTTCTTT	CASSFLQGSEAFF
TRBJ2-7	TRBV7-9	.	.	TGTGCCAGCAGCTCCAGTATCGAGCAGTACTTC	CASSSSIEQYF
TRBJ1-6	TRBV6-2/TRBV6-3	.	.	TGTGCCAGCAGTACCTCACCCGGTTCACCCCTCCACTTT	CASSTSPGSPLHF
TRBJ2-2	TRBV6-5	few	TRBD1	TGTGCCAGTGGACCGGGACAGGCGAACACCGGGGAGCTGTTTTTT	CASGPGQANTGELFF
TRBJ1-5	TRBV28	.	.	TGTGCCAGCAGTTCCAGCGGGGGTAATCAGCCCCAGCATTTT	CASSSSGGNQPQHF
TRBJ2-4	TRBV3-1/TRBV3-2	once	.	TGTGCCAGCAGCCCAGCCGGGGTAGCCAAAAACATTCAGTACTTC	CASSPAGVAKNIQYF
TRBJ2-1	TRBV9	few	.	TGTGCCAGCAGCGTAGAACTAGCCATCAATGAGCAGTTCTTC	CASSVELAINEQFF
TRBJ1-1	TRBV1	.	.	TGCACCAGCAGCCGTCCAACGCGGGGGGTGAACACTGAAGCTTTCTTT	CTSSRPTRGVNTEAFF
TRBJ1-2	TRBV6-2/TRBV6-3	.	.	TGTGCCAGCAGTCTTTCAGGTCGAGATGGCTACACCTTC	CASSLSGRDGYTF
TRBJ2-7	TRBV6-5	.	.	TGTGCCAGTAAGACAGGGAGGAACGAGCAGTACTTC	CASKTGRNEQYF
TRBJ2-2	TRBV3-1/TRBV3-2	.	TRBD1	TGTGCCAGCAGCCAAGTGACAGGGTACACCGGGGAGCTGTTTTTT	CASSQVTGYTGELFF
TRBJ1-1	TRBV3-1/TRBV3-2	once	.	TGTGCCAGCAGCCAAGTGATGCACTTGAACACTGAAGCTTTCTTT	CASSQVMHLNTEAFF
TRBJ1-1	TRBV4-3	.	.	TGCGCCAGCAGCCGGACAGACTCGAACACTGAAGCTTTCTTT	CASSRTDSNTEAFF
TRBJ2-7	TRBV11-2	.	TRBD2	TGTGCCAGCAGCCCCTATGCGGGGGGCGAGCAGTACTTC	CASSPYAGGEQYF
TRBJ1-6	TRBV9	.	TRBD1	TGTGCCAGCAGCGTAGGTGACACCAGGGGGAATTCACCCCTCCACTTT	CASSVGDTRGNSPLHF
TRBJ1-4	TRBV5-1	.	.	TGCGCCAGCAGCCGGGGGTCCAGCTCTAATGAAAAACTGTTTTTT	CASSRGSSSNEKLFF
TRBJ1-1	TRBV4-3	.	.	TGCGCCAGCAGCCAAGAGGCAGACTTGAACACTGAAGCTTTCTTT	CASSQEADLNTEAFF
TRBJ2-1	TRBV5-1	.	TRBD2	TGCGCCAGCAGCCCGGAGGGGACTAGCTCCACGGGGGGCGAGCAGTTCTTC	CASSPEGTSSTGGEQFF